A selection of T cell receptor beta chains follows, all from one sample in a study of blood T cell repertoires in COVID-19. The data were produced by immunoSEQ multiplex PCR, yet TCRdb's version contains in-frame clones alone and is incomplete. The sample holds some 100,000 clones, roughly 92% seen once. The sequencing sample was made of peripheral blood. The receptors were gathered from a man aged 55 to 70 with acute or convalescent COVID-19. The CDR3 runs from the conserved cysteine through the conserved F or W. The D gene is left open where the match is weak. Expanded clones are given a class, and other clones once, few, many or no size at all.

CDR3 length	V gene	clone size	J gene	D gene	CDR3 DNA	CDR3 protein
14	TRBV27	.	TRBJ1-1	TRBD1	TGTGCCAGCAGTTTAGACAGGGGGGGCTCTGAAGCTTTCTTT	CASSLDRGGSEAFF
15	TRBV10-3	.	TRBJ2-2	.	TGTGCCATCAGTGATAGCGTTCAGAACACCGGGGAGCTGTTTTTT	CAISDSVQNTGELFF
14	TRBV19	.	TRBJ2-6	.	TGTGCCAGTAGTCCTAGCTCTGGGGCCAACGTCCTGACTTTC	CASSPSSGANVLTF
15	TRBV19	.	TRBJ2-5	.	TGTGCCAGTAGTAGGGGCCAGCGTCTACAAGAGACCCAGTACTTC	CASSRGQRLQETQYF
12	TRBV10-3	.	TRBJ2-1	.	TGTGCCATCAGGAAGACAGAGGTCTTATGGTTCTTC	CAIRKTEVLWFF
14	TRBV6-5	.	TRBJ2-3	TRBD1	TGTGCCAGCACTTTGGACAGGGGGAGAGATACGCAGTATTTT	CASTLDRGRDTQYF
14	TRBV19	.	TRBJ1-2	.	TGTGCCAGTACCCCCGCTCCACTTAACTATGGCTACACCTTC	CASTPAPLNYGYTF
15	TRBV19	.	TRBJ2-5	.	TGTGCCAGTACCAAGTGGGGCAGTCTCCAAGAGACCCAGTACTTC	CASTKWGSLQETQYF
17	TRBV5-1	.	TRBJ2-7	TRBD2	TGCGCCAGCACCCGAATGGGTTTTAGCGGGAGTTCCCTCGAGCAGTACTTC	CASTRMGFSGSSLEQYF
13	TRBV6-5	.	TRBJ1-2	TRBD1	TGTGCCAGCAGCCGGGACAGGGCAGGAGGCTACACCTTC	CASSRDRAGGYTF
11	TRBV30	.	TRBJ2-3	.	TGTGCCTGGAGTGTCGGGTCGATCCAGTATTTT	CAWSVGSIQYF
13	TRBV6-1	.	TRBJ1-5	.	TGTGCCAGCAGTGAAGAAGGAAGCCTAGCCCAGCATTTT	CASSEEGSLAQHF
12	TRBV3-1/TRBV3-2	.	TRBJ2-1	TRBD2	TGTGCCAGCAGCTGGCGTTTAGGACTAGTCATCTTC	CASSWRLGLVIF
12	TRBV28	.	TRBJ1-6	.	TGTGCCACAAATTCAGGGGATTCACCCCTCCACTTT	CATNSGDSPLHF
16	TRBV27	.	TRBJ1-6	TRBD1	TGTGCCAGCAGTTCCCAGGGACAGGGCGGTAATTCACCCCTCCACTTT	CASSSQGQGGNSPLHF
15	TRBV3-1/TRBV3-2	.	TRBJ2-3	.	TGTGCCAGCAGCCAAGCCGGGGGTAGCACAGATACGCAGTATTTT	CASSQAGGSTDTQYF
15	TRBV28	.	TRBJ2-5	TRBD1	TGTGCCAGCAGGGGTACCGGGACAGGGCACGAGACCCAGTACTTC	CASRGTGTGHETQYF
16	TRBV6-2/TRBV6-3	.	TRBJ2-5	TRBD2	TGTGCCAGCAGCAATTCTTTAGCGGGAGTGGTGGAGACCCAGTACTTC	CASSNSLAGVVETQYF
17	TRBV4-1	.	TRBJ1-5	TRBD1	TGCGCCAGCAGCCACCGCATCGACAGGGGGCCCAATCAGCCCCAGCATTTT	CASSHRIDRGPNQPQHF
15	TRBV13	.	TRBJ2-7	TRBD1	TGTGCCAGCAGCCGACGGGACAGGGGCTCCCTCGAGCAGTACTTC	CASSRRDRGSLEQYF
12	TRBV19	.	TRBJ1-1	.	TGTGCCAGTAGTCGCTGGAGCACTGAAGCTTTCTTT	CASSRWSTEAFF
14	TRBV30	.	TRBJ1-6	.	TGTGCCTTCGGGACAATAGGGAATAATTCACCCCTCCACTTT	CAFGTIGNNSPLHF
16	TRBV18	.	TRBJ1-5	.	TGTGCCAGCTCACCACCGTCCGGACAGAACAATCAGCCCCAGCATTTT	CASSPPSGQNNQPQHF
21	TRBV7-6	.	TRBJ2-1	TRBD2	TGTGCCAGCAGCTCGACTCCGGGACTAGCGGGAGGATTGGGGTCCTACAATGAGCAGTTCTTC	CASSSTPGLAGGLGSYNEQFF
11	TRBV30	few	TRBJ2-1	.	TGTGCCTGGGGGCGCAACAATGAGCAGTTCTTC	CAWGRNNEQFF
15	TRBV5-1	.	TRBJ2-3	.	TGCGCCAGCAGCTTAGGGGGTGATGGGAAAGATACGCAGTATTTT	CASSLGGDGKDTQYF
14	TRBV2	once	TRBJ2-3	TRBD1	TGTGCCAGCAGTGAACAGGGGGCCGAAGATACGCAGTATTTT	CASSEQGAEDTQYF